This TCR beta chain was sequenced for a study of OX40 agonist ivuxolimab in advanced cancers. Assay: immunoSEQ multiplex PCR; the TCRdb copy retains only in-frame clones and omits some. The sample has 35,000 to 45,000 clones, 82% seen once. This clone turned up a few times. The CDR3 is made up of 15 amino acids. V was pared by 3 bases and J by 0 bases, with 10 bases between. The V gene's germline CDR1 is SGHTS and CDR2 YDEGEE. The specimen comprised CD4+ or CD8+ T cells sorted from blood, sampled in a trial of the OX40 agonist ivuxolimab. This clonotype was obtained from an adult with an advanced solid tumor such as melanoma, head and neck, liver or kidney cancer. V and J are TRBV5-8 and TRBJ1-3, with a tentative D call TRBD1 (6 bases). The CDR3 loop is CASSYGGGSGNTIYF. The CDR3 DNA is TGTGCCAGCAGCTATGGAGGGGGCTCTGGAAACACCATATATTTT. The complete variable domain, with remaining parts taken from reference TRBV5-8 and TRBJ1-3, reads EAGVTQSPTHLIKTRGQQATLRCSPISGHTSVYWYQQALGLGLQFLLWYDEGEERNRGNFPPRFSGRQFPNYSSELNVNALELEDSALYLCASSYGGGSGNTIYFGEGSWLTVV.